This is a list of T cell receptor beta chains from one sample in a study of T-cell memory formation after mild COVID-19. One entry per CDR3 protein results from TCRdb running MiXCR on the 5' RACE reads. The sample holds 250,000 to 400,000 distinct CDR3 sequences, 14% seen once. Sample: PBMCs or a T cell subset sorted from them (not recorded which). Receptor source: a man younger than 35 who had mild COVID-19 (a few samples of this study predate the infection). Cell type and time point are not known. Each CDR3 is given without its conserved first and last residue. The D gene is left open where the match is weak.

D gene,V gene,CDR3 protein
TRBD1,TRBV5-4,ASSFAGGNYGYT
NA,TRBV7-6,ASSIHLAETQY
NA,TRBV25-1,ASSPSDREGPDTQY
NA,TRBV5-1,ASSLANDLRAKNIQY
NA,TRBV7-9,ASSGRTGSSYEQY
NA,TRBV7-6,ASSSRDKNSPLH
NA,TRBV20-1,SASRRRGREKLF
TRBD2,TRBV6-2/TRBV6-3,ASGLAVSYEQY
NA,TRBV6-5,ASRGSGGLGTEAF
NA,TRBV29-1,SVARETQY
NA,TRBV7-6,ASSLDAGYQETQY
NA,TRBV6-5,ASSSETGNSPLH
TRBD2,TRBV5-1,ASSSSGTSGDTDTQY
NA,TRBV27,ASSSTLRYTDTQY
TRBD1,TRBV18,ASSPPYRGIEPEQY
NA,TRBV7-9,ASSIDTDTQY
NA,TRBV6-2/TRBV6-3,ASSYSRAQPQH
NA,TRBV4-3,ASSQDRGHNQPQH
TRBD2,TRBV6-1,ASSVGGNLETQY
NA,TRBV4-3,ASSQDRESSYNEQF
TRBD1,TRBV13,ASSDRQGESTDTQY
NA,TRBV4-1,ASSQEMQNRVHPLH
NA,TRBV6-2/TRBV6-3,ASSYSPYEQY
TRBD1,TRBV12-3/TRBV12-4,ASSQGDYREQY
NA,TRBV11-2,ASSRADPSGKAF
NA,TRBV6-6,ASSRLYGGGTEAF
NA,TRBV7-7,ASSLEATGGEQF
NA,TRBV29-1,SVEASYNEQF
TRBD2,TRBV7-8,ASSIRLAGGKNIQY
NA,TRBV29-1,SVEFSAGGEKL
NA,TRBV20-1,SASRGGATGELF
NA,TRBV29-1,SVARGEQGRFAEAF
NA,TRBV12-3/TRBV12-4,ASRGRSDPSTDTQY
TRBD1,TRBV12-3/TRBV12-4,ASRLGTGGVQPQH
NA,TRBV10-1,ASSAARGEGSPLH
NA,TRBV5-1,ASSLTATPGKTQY
TRBD2,TRBV6-2/TRBV6-3,ASSSSGGEETQY
TRBD2,TRBV15,ATSRTSEGKNIQY
NA,TRBV10-3,AISDAGFDKNIQY
TRBD1,TRBV6-5,ASSLRRTGGVEKLF
NA,TRBV27,ASSLSSDGYYGYT
TRBD2,TRBV4-2,ASSQVGLAGDNEQF
NA,TRBV6-5,ASSYGGGADTQY
NA,TRBV12-3/TRBV12-4,ASSWQGPYEQY
NA,TRBV7-2,ASSLDRGGDTQY
TRBD2,TRBV7-8,ASSLVGLAGSTDTQY
NA,TRBV7-2,ASSMTFLANYGYT
NA,TRBV12-3/TRBV12-4,ASTQAGFAYEQY